The present T cell receptor beta chain was sequenced within a study of blood T cell repertoires in COVID-19 (dated by TCRdb to 2019 to 2021). Background for the entire study: The collaborator samples originated in the United States, Italy and Spain and spanned the acute and convalescent phases of COVID-19. The prospective study material was composed of cDNA or gDNA derived from T cells, B-cell-depleted T cells, or PBMCs. The dataset comprised deeply sampled blood TCRbeta repertoires from subjects exposed to, actively infected with, or recovered from COVID-19. The repertoires were made available in a free public database intended to serve as a resource for research on the immune response to SARS-CoV-2. The samples were drawn from two sources: the first 160 participants of the ongoing ImmuneRACE study, and about 1,300 subjects contributed by 6 global collaborators. A de-identified subject ID, COVID-19 status, age in years and sex were almost always included in the sample metadata. Where available, HLA class I and class II types were obtained from metadata supplied by the sample provider rather than from assay-based typing.

There are 13 amino acids in the CDR3, from cysteine to phenylalanine inclusive. The read is trimmed to its CDR3 DNA, 39 bases read in frame from base 1. V ends up 3 bases short and J 5 bases short, with an unmatched junction base count of 4. The germline V gene (reference sequence) supplies CDR1 SEHNR and CDR2 FQNEAQ. Whole blood was collected in K2EDTA tubes by collaborating institutions according to the institutions' own protocols. For TCRbeta analysis, collaborators shipped samples as frozen whole blood, isolated PBMCs, or DNA extracted from either of those sample types. Overall study outcomes, separate from this receptor: The amount of clinical and demographic metadata varied by source and participant and was provided uncurated.

TCRbeta CDR3 regions were amplified from genomic DNA using the immunoSEQ Assay, a bias-controlled multiplex PCR. The authors processed their data as follows. The number of nucleated cells in each sample was estimated from the amplification of reference gene primers within the assay. Sequence reads were collapsed and filtered to measure the absolute abundance of every unique TCRbeta CDR3 rearrangement. For each sample, productive Simpson clonality was calculated as the square root of Simpson's diversity index over productive rearrangements. In its TCRdb copy, this immuneACCESS table keeps in-frame sequences only and misses some clones. Where compared with another copy, unresolved V genes explain less than half of these, and the others have no known cause. The DNA gave D and trimming, while V, J and clone size come from that table. The sample table contains tens of thousands of clones; only one count was recorded for 82% of them. The ten largest clones add up to roughly 10% of the sample.

This clone was seen only once. What antigen it recognizes has not been identified. Qualities for individual bases were not recorded, and no much larger clone is one base off. The chain is assembled from TRBV7-9 and TRBJ2-7; the central 7 bases match TRBD1. The material sequenced was peripheral blood. This sequence was found in a man between 60 and 75 years old with acute or convalescent COVID-19. The CDR3 protein is CASSLGQLNEQYF. The nucleotide sequence reads as follows: TGTGCCAGCAGCTTGGGACAGTTAAACGAGCAGTACTTC.